This TCR beta chain was observed in a study of cytomegalovirus exposure and HLA in healthy donors. Whole-study context: The study's early data release held some 85 million unique TCRs from HLA-typed donors. Study conclusions and caveats: There was a cluster of highly shared sequence variants that was likely a sequencing artifact. As immune exposure information, only CMV serostatus was available.

Researchers ran the PCR with 60 Vbeta and 13 Jbeta primers. The method was immunoSEQ multiplex PCR; TCRdb's version includes in-frame clones alone and lacks a portion of them. The sample yields roughly 190,000 clones, roughly 86% seen once. J was trimmed by 5 bases and V by 4 bases; bases with no gene match: 24. Per the germline V gene, CDR1 is SGHRS and CDR2 is YFSETQ. This CDR3 has 20 amino acids. For this clone: The antigen is unknown.

Sequencing was carried out using PBMCs. The sequence came from a woman between 18 and 29 years old in good health and CMV-seronegative. The V call is TRBV5-1, the J call TRBJ2-1, with 7 nucleotides matching TRBD2. The CDR3 DNA is TGCGCCAGCAGCCAACATAACCCGGGACTACCTAAGAAAGTTGACAATGAGCAGTTCTTC. Protein sequence: CASSQHNPGLPKKVDNEQFF.